This TCR beta chain was obtained from a study of control samples from healthy donors and cancer patients. Germline V gene sequence: CDR1 SGHNT, CDR2 YENEEA. There are 17 residues in the CDR3. The V end lost 1 base, the J end lost 4 bases, and 19 bases lay between the germline ends. The protocol was immunoSEQ multiplex PCR, while the TCRdb copy is restricted to in-frame clones and leaves out a portion. The sample lists some 120,000 clones; roughly 90% were seen once. The V gene is TRBV11-3, the J gene TRBJ2-5; possibly TRBD2 for D (6 bases). The sequencing input was blood. The clonotype comes from a young man in good health. CDR3 nucleotides: TGTGCCAGCAGCTTAGGAGGAGAGGGAGGAAGACCAGAGACCCAGTACTTC. This gives the protein CASSLGGEGGRPETQYF.